This record covers a single TCR beta chain. Its antigen is unknown. Data came from immunoSEQ multiplex PCR; TCRdb stores just in-frame clones and leaves some out. The table shows 50,000 to 65,000 clones, with around 84% occurring only once. The data stem from a study of OX40 agonist ivuxolimab in advanced cancers. Broader study findings: Circulating CD4+ and CD8+ T cells showed clonal expansion by week 6 at 0.1 to 3.0 mg/kg.

CDR1 and CDR2 (germline): SGDLS, YYNGEE. CDR3 length: 15 residues. V was clipped by 2 bases and J by 6 bases; unmatched bases: 8. The chain links TRBV9 to TRBJ2-3, with 8 bases matching TRBD2. The receptor comes from an adult with an advanced solid tumor such as melanoma, head and neck, liver or kidney cancer. Sequenced here: CD4+ or CD8+ T cells sorted from blood, sampled in a trial of the OX40 agonist ivuxolimab. This CDR3 reads CASSVGTRTADTQYF. CDR3 nucleotides: TGTGCCAGCAGCGTTGGGACTAGGACGGCCGATACGCAGTATTTT.